These 28 T cell receptor beta chains share one sample of origin, sequenced in a study of T cells in Graves' hyperthyroidism and ophthalmopathy. Amplification targeted TCR beta CDR3 regions from RNA transcripts. The TCR CDR3 first-round RT-PCR relied on the HTBI primer set. TCRdb reprocessed the multiplex PCR reads with MiXCR, giving one entry per CDR3 protein. This sample has around 240,000 distinct CDR3 sequences, with around 15% found just once. The sample consisted of blood. Receptors originate from a woman aged 18-29 years with Graves' ophthalmopathy.

The chain has TRBV3-1 and TRBJ2-7, with 8 bases matching TRBD1. The CDR3 extends over 13 amino acids. J lost 5 bases, V lost 8 bases, and 8 bases had no gene match. The germline V gene encodes CDR1 LGHDT and CDR2 YNNKEL (reference sequence). This CDR3 reads CASGQGPGDEQYF. The CDR3 DNA follows: TGTGCCAGCGGACAGGGACCAGGGGACGAGCAGTACTTC.

This clonotype was observed at least ten times. The chain is built from TRBV7-2 and TRBJ2-1; 7 bases match TRBD1. The germline V gene encodes CDR1 SGHTA and CDR2 FQGNSA. The V and J ends lost 4 bases and 3 bases, in that order; junction bases with no gene match: 3. The CDR3 extends over 14 amino acids. CDR3 in DNA: TGTGCCAGCAGCTGGGACAGAAACTACAATGAGCAGTTCTTC. Its translation is CASSWDRNYNEQFF. The complete variable domain, with remaining parts taken from reference TRBV7-2 and TRBJ2-1, reads GAGVSQSPSNKVTEKGKDVELRCDPISGHTALYWYRQSLGQGLEFLIYFQGNSAPDKSGLPSDRFSAERTGGSVSTLTIQRTQQEDSAVYLCASSWDRNYNEQFFGPGTRLTVL.

This clonotype has a count of ten or more. The genes are TRBV7-3 and TRBJ2-3; TRBD2 matches at 10 bases. The CDR3 sequence is 15 residues long. The ends lost 2 bases at V and 6 bases at J; junction bases unmatched: 5. From germline, CDR1 is SGHTA and CDR2 FQGTGA. The CDR3 DNA reads TGTGCCAGCAGCTTAGCTAGCGGGAGTAGGGATACGCAGTATTTT. Its protein is CASSLASGSRDTQYF.

This clonotype was picked up many times. The chain recombines TRBV7-2 with TRBJ2-2; D is perhaps TRBD2 (6 bases). Germline V gene lookup returns CDR1 SGHTA and CDR2 FQGNSA. V was shortened by 0 bases and J by 7 bases, with 12 bases between the two germline ends. CDR3 length: 15 amino acids. The CDR3 DNA sequence: TGTGCCAGCAGCTTAGCCCCGACTAGATACGGGGAGCTGTTTTTT. It encodes CASSLAPTRYGELFF.

This clonotype was picked up many times. The genes are TRBV4-1 and TRBJ2-3; 7 bases match TRBD2. The CDR3 contains 16 residues. V was pared by 2 bases and J by 4 bases, with 9 bases of the junction left unmatched. Germline loops: CDR1 MGHRA, CDR2 YSYEKL. CDR3 in DNA: TGCGCCAGCAGCCAATTTATCGCGGGAGAGGCAGATACGCAGTATTTT. Residues: CASSQFIAGEADTQYF.

This clonotype was detected many times. The V call is TRBV6-2 or TRBV6-3, the J call TRBJ2-1, with D unresolved. From germline, CDR1 is MNHEY and CDR2 SVGEGT. This CDR3 contains 12 residues. With 6 bases removed from V and 8 bases from J, the gap between germline ends came to 11 bases. The CDR3 nucleotides are TGTGCCAGCAGGACCGCGTCCGATGAGCAGTTCTTC. Its protein is CASRTASDEQFF.

In its sample, this clonotype was seen many times. The chain combines TRBV6-1 with TRBJ1-1, with TRBD1 matching over 8 bases. The V gene end was trimmed by 6 bases and the J gene end by 2 bases; junction bases not matched to a gene: 17. CDR1 is MNHNS, CDR2 SASEGT, per germline. The CDR3 is 18 residues long. The CDR3 loop reads CASSRLLTRQGLNTEAFF. As DNA, the CDR3 is TGTGCCAGCAGCCGGCTACTAACAAGACAGGGGTTAAACACTGAAGCTTTCTTT.

In this sample, this clonotype turned up many times. The rearrangement uses TRBV19 and TRBJ1-5, with a tentative D call TRBD1 (6 bases). Trimming left V 0 bases short and J 3 bases short, with 9 bases between. Germline loops: CDR1 LNHDA, CDR2 SQIVND (reference sequence). This CDR3 region has 15 residues. CDR3 region: CASSIEGAANQPQHF. The CDR3 DNA follows: TGTGCCAGTAGTATAGAGGGGGCCGCCAATCAGCCCCAGCATTTT.

Ten or more counts support this clonotype. The V call is TRBV30, the J call TRBJ2-7; possibly TRBD1 for D (6 bases). Looked up from germline, CDR1 is GTSNPN and CDR2 is SVGIG (reference sequence). Deletions cut 5 bases from V and 2 bases from J, with 22 bases between. The CDR3 sequence is 16 residues long. This chain's CDR3 is CAWGQGGGHMAYEQYF. Here the CDR3 DNA reads TGTGCCTGGGGTCAAGGTGGGGGACACATGGCCTACGAGCAGTACTTC.

Many counts were recorded for this clonotype. The rearrangement joins TRBV12-5 to TRBJ1-1; 7 bases map to TRBD1. Germline V gene data show CDR1 as LGHNT and CDR2 as FRNRAP. The CDR3 is made up of 15 amino acids. V shed 2 bases, J shed 0 bases, and the junction held 3 bases outside the gene matches. The CDR3: CASGLRQGVNTEAFF. The CDR3 DNA reads as TGTGCTAGTGGTTTGAGGCAGGGGGTGAACACTGAAGCTTTCTTT.

In this sample, this clonotype turned up many times. The V call is TRBV20-1, the J call TRBJ1-1; D unresolved. The CDR3 extends over 12 amino acids. Trimming left V 0 bases short and J 1 base short, with 3 bases between. Germline CDR1 and CDR2: DFQATT and SNEGSKA (reference sequence). The CDR3 loop reads CSARDRNTEAFF. The CDR3 DNA reads TGCAGTGCTAGAGACCGGAACACTGAAGCTTTCTTT.

This chain connects TRBV20-1 to TRBJ2-2, with 7 bases lining up with TRBD1. CDR1 and CDR2 (germline): DFQATT, SNEGSKA (reference sequence). Losses at the gene ends were 3 bases for V and 2 bases for J; bases not matched to a gene: 9. The CDR3 loop spans 16 amino acids. The CDR3 is CSARATGTVNTGELFF. In nucleotides, the CDR3 is TGCAGTGCTAGGGCCACCGGGACAGTTAACACCGGGGAGCTGTTTTTT.

The rearrangement links TRBV7-9 to TRBJ2-5; no firm D call. Germline V gene sequence: CDR1 SEHNR, CDR2 FQNEAQ (reference sequence). V was shortened by 3 bases and J by 5 bases, with 10 bases between the two germline ends. CDR3 size: 13 residues. The CDR3 coding sequence is TGTGCCAGCAGCTTGACGCCAGAGGAGACCCAGTACTTC. Translated, it gives CASSLTPEETQYF. The variable domain in full, with the rest retrieved from reference TRBV7-9 and TRBJ2-5, is DTGVSQNPRHKITKRGQNVTFRCDPISEHNRLYWYRQTLGQGPEFLTYFQNEAQLEKSRLLSDRFSAERPKGSFSTLEIQRTEQGDSAMYLCASSLTPEETQYFGPGTRLLVL.

This clonotype was seen at least ten times. V and J are TRBV12-3 or TRBV12-4 and TRBJ1-1; the D gene is possibly TRBD1 (6 bases). The V and J ends lost 5 bases and 3 bases respectively, with 16 bases between them. The CDR3 sequence is 15 residues long. This chain's CDR3 is CASSPSGGPDTEAFF. In DNA, the CDR3 is TGTGCCAGCAGTCCGTCGGGGGGGCCGGACACTGAAGCTTTCTTT.

This chain uses TRBV13 with TRBJ1-1; 9 bases fit TRBD1. Germline lookup yields CDR1 PRHDT and CDR2 FYEKMQ (reference sequence). The CDR3 is 16 amino acids. Trimming removed 4 bases from V and 6 bases from J; junction bases left unmatched: 12. The chain's CDR3 is CASSSTRDRDEAEAFF. Here the CDR3 DNA reads TGTGCCAGCAGCTCCACCCGGGACAGGGATGAGGCTGAAGCTTTCTTT.

The chain has TRBV6-1 and TRBJ2-2; tentative D call: TRBD2 (7 bases). Trimming took 6 bases from V and 5 from J, leaving 13 bases between them. CDR1 is MNHNS, CDR2 SASEGT, per germline. The CDR3 extends over 14 amino acids. The CDR3 DNA follows: TGTGCCAGCAGCGCGGGGGCAGTGACCGGGGAGCTGTTTTTT. Its translation: CASSAGAVTGELFF.

This clonotype appeared a few times. The genes are TRBV10-1 and TRBJ1-2; D not resolved. This CDR3 is built from 16 residues. Trimming took off 0 bases at V and 4 bases at J, with 15 bases between the two ends. The germline gives CDR1 WNHNN, CDR2 SYGVQD (reference sequence). This CDR3 is CASSESGQENTYGYTF. Here the CDR3 DNA reads TGCGCCAGCAGTGAGTCAGGGCAGGAGAACACCTATGGCTACACCTTC.

The chain employs TRBV15 and TRBJ1-1; D gene unclear. Trimming pared 6 bases from V and 0 bases from J, leaving 8 bases between. The CDR3 covers 13 residues. Per germline, CDR1 LNHNV and CDR2 YYDKDF (reference sequence). The CDR3 nucleotides read TGTGCCACCAGTCCTAGCATGAACACTGAAGCTTTCTTT. Translation gives CATSPSMNTEAFF. The whole variable domain, remainder taken from reference TRBV15 and TRBJ1-1, is DAMVIQNPRYQVTQFGKPVTLSCSQTLNHNVMYWYQQKSSQAPKLLFHYYDKDFNNEADTPDNFQSRRPNTSFCFLDIRSPGLGDTAMYLCATSPSMNTEAFFGQGTRLTVV.

This clonotype was seen ten or more times. The chain has TRBV9 and TRBJ2-5; a possible D gene is TRBD2 (6 bases). V lost 2 bases and J 0 bases, leaving 8 bases between the germline ends. CDR3 size: 14 residues. Germline lookup yields CDR1 SGDLS and CDR2 YYNGEE. CDR3 DNA sequence: TGTGCCAGCAGCGTCGGAGGGAACCAAGAGACCCAGTACTTC. Protein product: CASSVGGNQETQYF. Supplemented by reference TRBV9 and TRBJ2-5, the full variable domain reads DSGVTQTPKHLITATGQRVTLRCSPRSGDLSVYWYQQSLDQGLQFLIQYYNGEERAKGNILERFSAQQFPDLHSELNLSSLELGDSALYFCASSVGGNQETQYFGPGTRLLVL.

V gene TRBV29-1 combines with J gene TRBJ2-6; 11 nucleotides line up with TRBD1. CDR3 length equals 15 residues. Germline CDR1 is SQVTM and CDR2 is ANQGSEA. The J segment lost 4 bases and the V segment lost 6 bases, leaving 5 bases of the junction unmatched. The CDR3 nucleotides read TGCAGCGTGGGGACAGGGGGTAGCGGGGCCAACGTCCTGACTTTC. This translates into CSVGTGGSGANVLTF.

A word on this clonotype: This may be a read error, as it is one base from a much larger clone. The chain carries TRBV20-1 and TRBJ2-1, with D tentatively TRBD2 (5 bases). This CDR3 is built from 15 residues. Germline values: CDR1 DFQATT, CDR2 SNEGSKA (reference sequence). The CDR3 DNA reads as TGCAGTGTTAGAGATGGAGGTTTGGGATACAATGAGCAGTTCTTC. The encoded protein is CSVRDGGLGYNEQFF.

This clonotype has at least ten counts. The gene calls are TRBV10-3 and TRBJ2-1; 8 bases agree with TRBD2. Germline V gives CDR1 ENHRY, CDR2 SYGVKD. The V gene end was trimmed by 2 bases and the J gene end by 6 bases; junction bases not matched to a gene: 12. This CDR3 is 17 amino acids long. Here the CDR3 reads CAISEPYIAGSGNEQFF. The CDR3 DNA sequence: TGTGCCATCAGTGAGCCGTACATAGCGGGATCGGGCAATGAGCAGTTCTTC.

This clonotype has at least ten counts. V gene TRBV27 combines with J gene TRBJ2-7, with 9 bases fitting TRBD2. The CDR3 totals 15 residues. V shed 0 bases and J 3 bases; nucleotides not matched to a gene: 3. CDR1 and CDR2 from the germline V gene are MNHEY and SMNVEV (reference sequence). The CDR3 protein is CASSLSGTSLYEQYF. CDR3 DNA sequence: TGTGCCAGCAGTTTATCAGGGACTAGCCTCTACGAGCAGTACTTC.

The chain recombines TRBV6-1 with TRBJ2-1, with D unresolved. The germline V gene encodes CDR1 MNHNS and CDR2 SASEGT. There are 13 residues in the CDR3. V gave up 7 bases and J gave up 0 bases, with 7 bases separating them. The CDR3: CASTPASYNEQFF. The CDR3, as DNA: TGTGCCAGCACCCCGGCCTCCTACAATGAGCAGTTCTTC.

This clonotype came up many times. The chain is built from TRBV15 and TRBJ2-7; D might be TRBD2 (5 bases). V was cut by 3 bases and J by 3 bases, with 12 bases left in between. CDR3 size: 14 residues. Germline V gene data show CDR1 as LNHNV and CDR2 as YYDKDF (reference sequence). The CDR3 here is CATSRSRGNYEQYF. DNA for the CDR3: TGTGCCACCAGCAGGAGTCGGGGAAACTACGAGCAGTACTTC.

This chain links TRBV4-1 with TRBJ2-2, with D maybe TRBD1 (6 bases). Per the germline V gene, CDR1 is MGHRA and CDR2 is YSYEKL. The V end lost 4 bases, the J end lost 1 base, and 10 bases lay between the germline ends. The CDR3 totals 15 residues. The CDR3 DNA reads as TGCGCCAGCAGCCCGGGGACACTGAACACCGGGGAGCTGTTTTTT. This sequence encodes CASSPGTLNTGELFF.

This clonotype was observed a handful of times. The chain has TRBV9 and TRBJ2-7, with a possible D match to TRBD1 (8 bases). The germline V and J ends were trimmed by 4 bases and 5 bases, with 16 bases remaining between them. This CDR3 is built from 14 residues. Germline V gene data show CDR1 as SGDLS and CDR2 as YYNGEE. The CDR3: CASSPDRGGNEQYF. As DNA, the CDR3 is TGTGCCAGCAGCCCTGACAGGGGAGGGAACGAGCAGTACTTC.

The table lists this clonotype with many counts. V and J are TRBV20-1 and TRBJ2-1; TRBD2 might be the D (6 bases). This CDR3 spans 15 amino acids. V was clipped by 6 bases and J by 0 bases, with 15 bases between them. Germline CDR1 is DFQATT and CDR2 is SNEGSKA (reference sequence). CDR3 nucleotides: TGCAGTGCCTTTTCTATAGCGGCCTCCTACAATGAGCAGTTCTTC. Its protein product is CSAFSIAASYNEQFF.